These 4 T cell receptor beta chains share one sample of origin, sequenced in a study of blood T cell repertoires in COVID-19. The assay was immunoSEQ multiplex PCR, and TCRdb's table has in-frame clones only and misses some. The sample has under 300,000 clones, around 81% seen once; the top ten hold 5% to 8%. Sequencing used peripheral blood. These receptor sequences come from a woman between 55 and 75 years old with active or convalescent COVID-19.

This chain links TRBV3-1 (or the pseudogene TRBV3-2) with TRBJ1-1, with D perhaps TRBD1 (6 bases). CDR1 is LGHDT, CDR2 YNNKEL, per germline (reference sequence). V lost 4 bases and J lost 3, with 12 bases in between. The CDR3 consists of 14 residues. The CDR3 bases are TGTGCCAGCAGCCCTTCCCAGGGGTACACTGAAGCTTTCTTT. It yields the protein CASSPSQGYTEAFF.

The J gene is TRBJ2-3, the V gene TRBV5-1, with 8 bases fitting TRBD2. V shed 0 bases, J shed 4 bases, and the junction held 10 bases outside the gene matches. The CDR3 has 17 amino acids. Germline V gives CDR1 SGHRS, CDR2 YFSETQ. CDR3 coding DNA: TGCGCCAGCAGCTTGGCAGTTTACGGGAGGGCCCCAGATACGCAGTATTTT. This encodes CASSLAVYGRAPDTQYF.

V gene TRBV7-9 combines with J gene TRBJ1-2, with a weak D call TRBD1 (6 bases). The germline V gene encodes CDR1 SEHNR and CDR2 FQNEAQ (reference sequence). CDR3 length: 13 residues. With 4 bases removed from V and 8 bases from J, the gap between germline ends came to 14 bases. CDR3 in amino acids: CASSSEGGVGYTF. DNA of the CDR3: TGTGCCAGCAGCTCCGAAGGGGGGGTAGGCTACACCTTC.

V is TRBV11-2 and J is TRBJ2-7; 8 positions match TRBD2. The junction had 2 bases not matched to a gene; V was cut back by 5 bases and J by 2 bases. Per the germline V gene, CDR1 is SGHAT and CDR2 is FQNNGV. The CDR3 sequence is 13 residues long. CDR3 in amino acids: CASSGGLAYEQYF. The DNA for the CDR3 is TGTGCCAGCAGCGGGGGACTAGCCTACGAGCAGTACTTC. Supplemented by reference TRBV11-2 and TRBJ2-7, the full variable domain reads EAGVAQSPRYKIIEKRQSVAFWCNPISGHATLYWYQQILGQGPKLLIQFQNNGVVDDSQLPKDRFSAERLKGVDSTLKIQPAKLEDSAVYLCASSGGLAYEQYFGPGTRLTVT.